The 15 T cell receptor beta chains given below trace back to one sample, sequenced in a study of cytomegalovirus exposure and HLA in healthy donors. Sequencing was performed with immunoSEQ multiplex PCR; in TCRdb, only in-frame clones are kept and a portion is missing. The sample yields 85,000 to 130,000 clones, around 90% seen once. Sequencing input: PBMCs. Receptors were obtained from a woman younger than 30 in good health and CMV-seropositive.

The J gene is TRBJ1-6, the V gene TRBV18, with D uncertain. Germline V gene sequence: CDR1 KGHSH, CDR2 LQKENI. The CDR3 totals 16 residues. V dropped 3 bases and J dropped 0 bases, with 9 bases sitting between them. The CDR3 DNA reads as TGTGCCAGCTCACCTATTGCGGGCTCCTATAATTCACCCCTCCACTTT. This sequence encodes CASSPIAGSYNSPLHF. The full variable domain, with the rest looked up from reference TRBV18 and TRBJ1-6, is NAGVMQNPRHLVRRRGQEARLRCSPMKGHSHVYWYRQLPEEGLKFMVYLQKENIIDESGMPKERFSAEFPKEGPSILRIQQVVRGDSAAYFCASSPIAGSYNSPLHFGNGTRLTVT.

The chain couples TRBV6-1 to TRBJ1-6; no firm D call. CDR3 length equals 16 residues. V shed 1 base and J shed 9 bases, with 16 bases lying between them. Germline-derived CDR1 and CDR2 are MNHNS and SASEGT. The CDR3 reads CASSEDPGASFSPLHF. The CDR3 nucleotides read TGTGCCAGCAGTGAAGATCCGGGAGCCTCCTTTTCACCCCTCCACTTT.

The chain is built from TRBV5-1 and TRBJ2-3, with D maybe TRBD2 (5 bases). V lost 7 bases to trimming and J lost 2 bases, with 14 bases between them. The CDR3 covers 14 residues. Germline V gene sequence: CDR1 SGHRS, CDR2 YFSETQ. Here the CDR3 reads CASYWGAVTDTQYF. The CDR3 nucleotides are TGCGCCAGCTACTGGGGAGCGGTCACAGATACGCAGTATTTT.

The chain links TRBV5-6 to TRBJ1-1, with D unclear. V gave up 1 base and J gave up 7 bases, with 8 bases separating them. The CDR3 has 12 residues. From germline, CDR1 is SGHDT and CDR2 YYEEEE. CDR3 nucleotides: TGTGCCAGCAGCTTGATTCGAGGTGAAGCTTTCTTT. This encodes CASSLIRGEAFF.

The J gene is TRBJ1-4, the V gene TRBV2, with TRBD1 matching over 7 bases. The CDR3 length is 13 residues. Germline V CDR1 and CDR2: SNHLY, FYNNEI. J was trimmed by 7 bases and V by 8 bases; bases with no gene match: 7. The CDR3 DNA reads as TGTGCCAGCGATAGGGGGCGGATTGAAAAACTGTTTTTT. Translated, it gives CASDRGRIEKLFF. The variable domain in full, completed from reference TRBV2 and TRBJ1-4, reads EPEVTQTPSHQVTQMGQEVILRCVPISNHLYFYWYRQILGQKVEFLVSFYNNEISEKSEIFDDQFSVERPDGSNFTLKIRSTKLEDSAMYFCASDRGRIEKLFFGSGTQLSVL.

V usage is TRBV5-6 and J usage is TRBJ2-3, with 11 bases identical to TRBD2. With V trimmed by 4 bases and J by 2 bases, 6 bases remained unmatched. Germline loops: CDR1 SGHDT, CDR2 YYEEEE. This CDR3 is 16 amino acids long. The CDR3 loop is CASSLLLAGDTDTQYF. The CDR3 DNA is TGTGCCAGCAGCCTTTTACTAGCGGGGGACACAGATACGCAGTATTTT.

The gene calls are TRBV28 and TRBJ2-3, with 7 bases identical to TRBD1. The V and J ends lost 5 bases and 4 bases, in that order; junction bases with no gene match: 6. The V gene's germline CDR1 is MDHEN and CDR2 SYDVKM. This CDR3 contains 14 residues. CDR3 residues: CASSQQGRADTQYF. The CDR3 bases are TGTGCCAGCAGTCAACAGGGGCGCGCAGATACGCAGTATTTT.

The V and J genes are TRBV28 and TRBJ2-7, with D perhaps TRBD1 (6 bases). Germline lookup yields CDR1 MDHEN and CDR2 SYDVKM. Trimming removed 4 bases at V and 2 bases at J, with 15 bases between. This CDR3 contains 15 residues. The CDR3 coding sequence is TGTGCCAGCAGTTCTTTCCAACAGGGTGCCTACGAGCAGTACTTC. Amino acids: CASSSFQQGAYEQYF.

This clone was counted a single time. The chain is built from TRBV6-1 and TRBJ2-7; TRBD1 aligns across 7 bases. V dropped 1 base and J dropped 1; count of bases not matched to a gene: 7. The CDR3 extends over 16 amino acids. From germline, CDR1 is MNHNS and CDR2 SASEGT. CDR3 DNA: TGTGCCAGCAGTGAAGGGACGTGGGACAGATCCTACGAGCAGTACTTC. This codes for CASSEGTWDRSYEQYF.

The gene calls are TRBV9 and TRBJ1-4; 8 nucleotides align to TRBD1. The germline CDR1 and CDR2 sequences are SGDLS and YYNGEE. V was pared by 4 bases and J by 7 bases, with 9 bases of the junction left unmatched. The CDR3 is 15 residues long. The CDR3 DNA follows: TGTGCCAGCAGCTTCCAACAGGGGGAAGGTGAAAAACTGTTTTTT. It codes for CASSFQQGEGEKLFF.

The chain couples TRBV19 to TRBJ2-7; 7 positions agree with TRBD1. The J segment lost 3 bases and the V segment lost 6 bases, leaving 14 bases of the junction unmatched. The CDR3 runs to 16 residues. Germline CDR1 reads LNHDA; CDR2 reads SQIVND (reference sequence). The CDR3 DNA follows: TGTGCCAGTAGCCCACAGGGGACGATTTACCTCTACGAGCAGTACTTC. Its translation is CASSPQGTIYLYEQYF.

This chain uses TRBV6-1 with TRBJ2-3; possibly TRBD1 for D (5 bases). The CDR3 is 16 residues long. Trimming took off 4 bases at V and 0 bases at J, with 14 bases between the two ends. The germline CDR1 and CDR2 sequences are MNHNS and SASEGT. The CDR3 loop is CASSARDSSSTDTQYF. The CDR3 nucleotides are TGTGCCAGCAGTGCCCGAGACAGTTCTAGCACAGATACGCAGTATTTT.

J is TRBJ2-1 and V is TRBV29-1; no firm D call. The CDR3 covers 12 residues. Trimming removed 7 bases at V and 0 bases at J, with 7 bases between. The germline V gene has CDR1 SQVTM and CDR2 ANQGSEA. CDR3 sequence reads: CSGTSSYNEQFF. In nucleotides, the CDR3 is TGCAGCGGTACAAGCTCCTACAATGAGCAGTTCTTC.

The V and J genes are TRBV25-1 and TRBJ2-2, with 7 bases fitting TRBD1. Per germline, CDR1 MGHDK and CDR2 SYGVNS. The CDR3 totals 14 residues. V lost 7 bases and J lost 2; bases outside the gene matches: 4. CDR3 region: CASIRDSNTGELFF. The DNA for the CDR3 is TGTGCCAGCATCCGGGACAGTAACACCGGGGAGCTGTTTTTT. Full variable domain (rest looked up from reference TRBV25-1 and TRBJ2-2): EADIYQTPRYLVIGTGKKITLECSQTMGHDKMYWYQQDPGMELHLIHYSYGVNSTEKGDLSSESTVSRIRTEHFPLTLESARPSHTSQYLCASIRDSNTGELFFGEGSRLTVL.

This clone has a handful of counts. The V call is TRBV7-8, the J call TRBJ2-2; no definite D call. Germline CDR1 reads SGHVS; CDR2 reads FQNEAQ. The germline V and J ends were trimmed by 5 bases and 8 bases, with 9 bases remaining between them. CDR3 length: 12 residues. The CDR3: CASSPLLGELFF. CDR3 nucleotide sequence: TGTGCCAGCAGCCCCTTACTAGGGGAGCTGTTTTTT.